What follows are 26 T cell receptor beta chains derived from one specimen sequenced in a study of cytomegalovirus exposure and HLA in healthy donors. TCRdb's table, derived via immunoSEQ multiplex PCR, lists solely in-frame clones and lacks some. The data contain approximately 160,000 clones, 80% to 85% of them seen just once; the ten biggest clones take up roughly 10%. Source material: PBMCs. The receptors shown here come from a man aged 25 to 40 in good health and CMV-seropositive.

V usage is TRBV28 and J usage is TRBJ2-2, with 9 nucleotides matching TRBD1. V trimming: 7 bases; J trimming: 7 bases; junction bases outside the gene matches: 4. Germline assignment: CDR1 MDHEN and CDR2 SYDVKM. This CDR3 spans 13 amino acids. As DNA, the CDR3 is TGTGCCAGCACCCGACAGGGGGTCGGGGAGCTGTTTTTT. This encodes CASTRQGVGELFF.

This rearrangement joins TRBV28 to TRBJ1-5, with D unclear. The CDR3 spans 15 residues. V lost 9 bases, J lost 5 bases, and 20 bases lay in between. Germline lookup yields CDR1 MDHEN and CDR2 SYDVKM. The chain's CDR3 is CASRVSWRVDQPQHF. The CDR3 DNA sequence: TGTGCCAGTAGAGTTTCATGGCGGGTCGATCAGCCCCAGCATTTT.

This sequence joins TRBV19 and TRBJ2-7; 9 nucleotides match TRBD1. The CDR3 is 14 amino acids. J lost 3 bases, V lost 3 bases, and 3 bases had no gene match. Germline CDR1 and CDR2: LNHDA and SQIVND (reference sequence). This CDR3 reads CASSMGQGFYEQYF. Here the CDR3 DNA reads TGTGCCAGTAGTATGGGACAGGGTTTCTACGAGCAGTACTTC.

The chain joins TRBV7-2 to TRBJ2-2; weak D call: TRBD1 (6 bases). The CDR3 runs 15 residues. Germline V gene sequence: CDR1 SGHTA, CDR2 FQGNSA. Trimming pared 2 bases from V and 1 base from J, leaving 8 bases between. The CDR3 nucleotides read TGTGCCAGCAGCTTATCGGGACAGAACACCGGGGAGCTGTTTTTT. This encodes CASSLSGQNTGELFF.

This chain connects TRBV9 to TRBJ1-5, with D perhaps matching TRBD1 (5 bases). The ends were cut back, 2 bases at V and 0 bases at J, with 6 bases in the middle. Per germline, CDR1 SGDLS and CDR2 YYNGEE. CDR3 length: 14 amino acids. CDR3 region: CASSVTDSNQPQHF. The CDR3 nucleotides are TGTGCCAGCAGCGTGACAGATAGCAATCAGCCCCAGCATTTT.

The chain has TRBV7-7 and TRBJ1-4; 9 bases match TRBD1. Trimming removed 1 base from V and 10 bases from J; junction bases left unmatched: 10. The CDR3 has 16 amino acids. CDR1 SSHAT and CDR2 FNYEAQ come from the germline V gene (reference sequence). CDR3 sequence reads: CASSLEPRDRDGKLFF. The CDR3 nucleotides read TGTGCCAGCAGCTTAGAGCCCCGGGACAGGGACGGAAAACTGTTTTTT.

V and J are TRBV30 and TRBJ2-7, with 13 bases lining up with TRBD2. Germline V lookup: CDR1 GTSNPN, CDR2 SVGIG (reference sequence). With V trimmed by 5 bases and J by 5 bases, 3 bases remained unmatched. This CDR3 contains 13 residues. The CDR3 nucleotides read TGTGCCTGGGCCGGGACTAGCGGGGACGAGCAGTACTTC. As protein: CAWAGTSGDEQYF.

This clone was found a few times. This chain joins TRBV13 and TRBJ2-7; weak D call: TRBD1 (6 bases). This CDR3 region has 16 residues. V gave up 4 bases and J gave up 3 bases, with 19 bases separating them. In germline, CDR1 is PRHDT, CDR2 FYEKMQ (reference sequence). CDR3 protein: CASSSPHRVANYEQYF. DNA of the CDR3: TGTGCCAGCAGCTCCCCCCACAGGGTGGCCAACTACGAGCAGTACTTC.

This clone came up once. CDR3 in amino acids: CASSRGPSYNEQFF. The CDR3 DNA is TGTGCCAGCAGCAGGGGGCCCTCCTACAATGAGCAGTTCTTC. The V call is TRBV9, the J call TRBJ2-1, with 7 positions matching TRBD1. The CDR3 runs 14 residues. Germline V gene lookup returns CDR1 SGDLS and CDR2 YYNGEE. The V and J ends lost 4 bases and 0 bases, in that order; junction bases with no gene match: 1.

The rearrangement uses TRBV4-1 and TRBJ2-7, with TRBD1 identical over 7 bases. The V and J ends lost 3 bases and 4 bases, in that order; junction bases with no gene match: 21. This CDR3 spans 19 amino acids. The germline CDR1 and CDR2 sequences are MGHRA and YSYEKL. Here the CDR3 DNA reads TGCGCCAGCAGCCACGGCCCTGGCTCACGGGACAGAGTAAGGTACGAGCAGTACTTC. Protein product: CASSHGPGSRDRVRYEQYF.

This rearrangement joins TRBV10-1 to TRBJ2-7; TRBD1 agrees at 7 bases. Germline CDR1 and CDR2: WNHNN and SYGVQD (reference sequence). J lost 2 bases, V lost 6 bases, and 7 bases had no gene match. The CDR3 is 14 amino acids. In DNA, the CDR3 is TGCGCCAGCAGCACAGGGGACGGAACCTACGAGCAGTACTTC. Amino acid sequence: CASSTGDGTYEQYF.

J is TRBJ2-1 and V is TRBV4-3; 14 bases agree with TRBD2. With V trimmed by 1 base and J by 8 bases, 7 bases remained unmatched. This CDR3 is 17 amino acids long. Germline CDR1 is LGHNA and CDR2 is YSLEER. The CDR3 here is CASSQGLAGGPWDEQFF. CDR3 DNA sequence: TGCGCCAGCAGCCAAGGACTAGCGGGGGGGCCATGGGATGAGCAGTTCTTC.

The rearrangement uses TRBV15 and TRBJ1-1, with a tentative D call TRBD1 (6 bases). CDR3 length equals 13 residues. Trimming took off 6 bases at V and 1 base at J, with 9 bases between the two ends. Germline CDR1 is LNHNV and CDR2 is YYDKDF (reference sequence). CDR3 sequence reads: CATSWGRNTEAFF. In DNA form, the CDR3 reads TGTGCCACCAGTTGGGGGCGGAACACTGAAGCTTTCTTT.

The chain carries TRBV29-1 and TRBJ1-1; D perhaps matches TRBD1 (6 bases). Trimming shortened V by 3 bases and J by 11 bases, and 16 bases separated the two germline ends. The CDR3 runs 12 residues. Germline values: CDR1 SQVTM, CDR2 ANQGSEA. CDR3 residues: CSVDVQGRWAFF. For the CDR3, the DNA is TGCAGCGTTGACGTACAGGGCAGGTGGGCTTTCTTT.

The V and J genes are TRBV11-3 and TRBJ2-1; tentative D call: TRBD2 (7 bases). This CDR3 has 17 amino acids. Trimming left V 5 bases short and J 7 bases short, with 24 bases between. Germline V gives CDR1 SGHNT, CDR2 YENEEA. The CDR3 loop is CASSPTGPRGGGNEQFF. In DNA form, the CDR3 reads TGTGCCAGCAGCCCTACGGGACCTAGGGGAGGGGGGAATGAGCAGTTCTTC.

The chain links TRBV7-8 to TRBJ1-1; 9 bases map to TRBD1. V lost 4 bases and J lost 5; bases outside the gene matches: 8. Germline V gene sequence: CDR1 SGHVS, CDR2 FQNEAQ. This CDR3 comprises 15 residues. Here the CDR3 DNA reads TGTGCCAGCAGCTCCAGGACAGGGGTAGGGACTGAAGCTTTCTTT. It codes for CASSSRTGVGTEAFF.

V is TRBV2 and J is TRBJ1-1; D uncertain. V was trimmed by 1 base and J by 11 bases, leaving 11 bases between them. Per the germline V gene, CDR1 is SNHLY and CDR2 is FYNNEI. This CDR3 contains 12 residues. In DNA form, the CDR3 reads TGTGCCAGCAGTGAAGACGGGGTTGGGGCTTTCTTT. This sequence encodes CASSEDGVGAFF.

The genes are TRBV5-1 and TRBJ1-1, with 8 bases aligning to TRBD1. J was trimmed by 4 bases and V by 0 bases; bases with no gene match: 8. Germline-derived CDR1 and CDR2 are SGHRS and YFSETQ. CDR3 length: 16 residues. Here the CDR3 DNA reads TGCGCCAGCAGCTTGGGGGCAGGGGGCTCGGGCACTGAAGCTTTCTTT. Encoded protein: CASSLGAGGSGTEAFF.

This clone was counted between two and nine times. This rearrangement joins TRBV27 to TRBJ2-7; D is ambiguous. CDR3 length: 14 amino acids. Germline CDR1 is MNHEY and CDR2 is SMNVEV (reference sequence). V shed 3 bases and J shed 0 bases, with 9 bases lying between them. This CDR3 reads CASSFLLSSYEQYF. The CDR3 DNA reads TGTGCCAGCAGTTTTTTACTGAGCTCCTACGAGCAGTACTTC.

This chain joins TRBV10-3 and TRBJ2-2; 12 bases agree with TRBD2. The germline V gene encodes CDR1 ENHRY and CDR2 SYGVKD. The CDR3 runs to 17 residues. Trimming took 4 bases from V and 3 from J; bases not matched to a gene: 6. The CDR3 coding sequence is TGTGCCATCAGTGTAGAACTAGCGGGAGGTTACACCGGGGAGCTGTTTTTT. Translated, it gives CAISVELAGGYTGELFF.

CDR3 sequence (DNA): TGCGCCAGCAGCCCCCGGCGGGGCCAGGGGGCTAATGAAAAACTGTTTTTT. Protein: CASSPRRGQGANEKLFF. The rearrangement links TRBV5-1 to TRBJ1-4; 7 positions match TRBD1. The CDR3 extends over 17 amino acids. CDR1 is SGHRS and CDR2 is YFSETQ in the germline V gene. With 4 bases clipped from V and 3 bases from J, the junction kept 12 bases outside the gene matches.

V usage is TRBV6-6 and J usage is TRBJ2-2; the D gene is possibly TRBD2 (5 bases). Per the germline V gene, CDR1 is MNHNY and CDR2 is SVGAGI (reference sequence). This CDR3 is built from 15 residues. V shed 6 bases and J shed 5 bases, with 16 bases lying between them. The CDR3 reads CASRRTTEGTGELFF. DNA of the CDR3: TGTGCCAGCAGGCGGACCACCGAGGGAACCGGGGAGCTGTTTTTT.

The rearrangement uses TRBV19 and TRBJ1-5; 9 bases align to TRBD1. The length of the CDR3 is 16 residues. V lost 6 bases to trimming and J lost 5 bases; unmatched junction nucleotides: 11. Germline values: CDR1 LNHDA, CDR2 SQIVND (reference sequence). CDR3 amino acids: CASSQMDRGFDQPQHF. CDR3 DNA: TGTGCCAGTAGCCAAATGGACAGGGGATTCGATCAGCCCCAGCATTTT.

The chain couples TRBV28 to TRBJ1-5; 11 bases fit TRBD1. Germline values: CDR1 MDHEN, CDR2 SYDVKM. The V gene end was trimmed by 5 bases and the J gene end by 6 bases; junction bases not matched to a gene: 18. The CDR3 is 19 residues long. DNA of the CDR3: TGTGCCAGCAGTCCATCCTTGGGACAGGGGGTCGGGTCCCGTCAGCCCCAGCATTTT. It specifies CASSPSLGQGVGSRQPQHF.

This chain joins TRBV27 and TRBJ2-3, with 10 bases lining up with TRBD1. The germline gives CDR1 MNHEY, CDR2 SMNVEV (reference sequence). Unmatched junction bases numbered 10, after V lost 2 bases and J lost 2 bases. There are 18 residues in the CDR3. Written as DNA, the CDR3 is TGTGCCAGCAGTTTACAGTTACCGGGACAGGGGTCCACAGATACGCAGTATTTT. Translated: CASSLQLPGQGSTDTQYF.

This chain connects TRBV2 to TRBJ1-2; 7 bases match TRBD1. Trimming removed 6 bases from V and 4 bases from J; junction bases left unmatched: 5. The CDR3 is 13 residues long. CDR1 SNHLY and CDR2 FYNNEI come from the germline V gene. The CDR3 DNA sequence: TGTGCCAGCAGCGGACAGGTCGTCTATGGCTACACCTTC. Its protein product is CASSGQVVYGYTF.